The clone carrying this T cell receptor beta chain was detected once. This beta chain is a stray read from a library made for alpha chains; its abundance is not meaningful. V trimming: 1 base; J trimming: 0 bases; junction bases outside the gene matches: 2. Germline CDR1 and CDR2: SGHDT and YYEEEE. The CDR3 extends over 16 amino acids. TCRdb recomputed calls from the RT-PCR reads with MiXCR, one row per CDR3 protein. The sample has some 5,900 distinct CDR3 sequences, 91% seen once. The chain employs TRBV5-6 and TRBJ1-3; 9 nucleotides align to TRBD1. Sequencing was carried out using memory CD4+ T cells from blood. This sequence was found in a female donor in good health, serving as a healthy control. The chain's CDR3 is CASSLWGQGSGNTIYF. The CDR3 coding sequence is TGTGCCAGCAGCTTGTGGGGACAGGGCTCTGGAAACACCATATATTTT.